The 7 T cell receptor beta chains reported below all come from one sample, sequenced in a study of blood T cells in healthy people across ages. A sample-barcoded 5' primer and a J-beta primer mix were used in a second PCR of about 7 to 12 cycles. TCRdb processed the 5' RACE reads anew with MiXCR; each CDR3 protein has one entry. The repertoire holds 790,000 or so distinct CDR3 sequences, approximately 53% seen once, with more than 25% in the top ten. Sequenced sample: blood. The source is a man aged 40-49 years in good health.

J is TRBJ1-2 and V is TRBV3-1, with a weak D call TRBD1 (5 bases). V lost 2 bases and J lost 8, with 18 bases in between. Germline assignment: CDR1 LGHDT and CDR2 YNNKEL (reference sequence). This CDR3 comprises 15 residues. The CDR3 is CASSQPPTQVGGYTF. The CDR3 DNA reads TGTGCCAGCAGCCAACCCCCGACACAGGTGGGCGGCTACACCTTC. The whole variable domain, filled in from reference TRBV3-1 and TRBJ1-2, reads DTAVSQTPKYLVTQMGNDKSIKCEQNLGHDTMYWYKQDSKKFLKIMFSYNNKELIINETVPNRFSPKSPDKAHLNLHINSLELGDSAVYFCASSQPPTQVGGYTFGSGTRLTVV.

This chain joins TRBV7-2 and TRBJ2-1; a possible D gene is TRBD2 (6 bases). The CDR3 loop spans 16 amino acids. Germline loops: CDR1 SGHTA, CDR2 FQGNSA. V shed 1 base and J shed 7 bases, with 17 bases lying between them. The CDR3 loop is CASSLVSPFGGNEQFF. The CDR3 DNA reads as TGTGCCAGCAGCTTAGTTTCACCCTTCGGGGGTAATGAGCAGTTCTTC.

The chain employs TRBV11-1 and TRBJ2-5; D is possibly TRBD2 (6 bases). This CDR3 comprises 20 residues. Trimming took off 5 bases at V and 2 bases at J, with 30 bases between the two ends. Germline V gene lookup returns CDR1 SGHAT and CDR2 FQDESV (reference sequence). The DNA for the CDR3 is TGTGCCAGCAGCCACCGCCCCCCGGGACTCCCCTCATTTTTACAAGAGACCCAGTACTTC. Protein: CASSHRPPGLPSFLQETQYF. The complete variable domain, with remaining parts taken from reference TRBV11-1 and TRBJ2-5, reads EAEVAQSPRYKITEKSQAVAFWCDPISGHATLYWYRQILGQGPELLVQFQDESVVDDSQLPKDRFSAERLKGVDSTLKIQPAELGDSAMYLCASSHRPPGLPSFLQETQYFGPGTRLLVL.

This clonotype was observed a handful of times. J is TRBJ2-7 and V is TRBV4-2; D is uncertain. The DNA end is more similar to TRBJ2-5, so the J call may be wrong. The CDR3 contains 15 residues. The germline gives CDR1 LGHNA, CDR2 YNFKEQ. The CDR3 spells CASSQSSSLGETQYF. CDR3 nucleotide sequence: TGTGCCAGCAGCCAAAGTAGTAGCCTGGGAGAGACCCAGTACTTC.

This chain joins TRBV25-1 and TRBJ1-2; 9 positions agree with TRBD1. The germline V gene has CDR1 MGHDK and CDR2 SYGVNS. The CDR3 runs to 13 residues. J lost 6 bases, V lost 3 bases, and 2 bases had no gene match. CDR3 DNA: TGTGCCAGCAGTGAGTGGACAGGGGATGGCTACACCTTC. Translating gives CASSEWTGDGYTF.

The CDR3 DNA sequence: TGTGCCAGCAGTTCCGACAGAGACTCCATGAACACTGAAGCTTTCTTT. It yields the protein CASSSDRDSMNTEAFF. V is TRBV27 and J is TRBJ1-1; a weak D match, TRBD1 (5 bases). Deletions cut 4 bases from V and 0 bases from J, with 15 bases between. CDR1 and CDR2 (germline): MNHEY, SMNVEV (reference sequence). CDR3 length: 16 residues.

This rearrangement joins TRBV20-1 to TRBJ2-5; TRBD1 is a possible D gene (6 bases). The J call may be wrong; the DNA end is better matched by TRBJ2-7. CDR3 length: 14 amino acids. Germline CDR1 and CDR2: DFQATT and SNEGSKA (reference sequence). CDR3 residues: CSAREGASFCEQYF. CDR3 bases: TGCAGTGCTAGAGAGGGGGCGAGTTTCTGCGAGCAGTACTTC.